This T cell receptor beta chain stems from a study of CD8+ T cells in alopecia areata (dated by TCRdb to the late 2010s). A note on the overall study: The treated patients, all with moderate-to-severe alopecia areata, were enrolled in an open-label pilot trial of oral tofacitinib given at 5 to 10 mg twice daily. Patients received tofacitinib for 6 to 18 months and were then followed off drug for 6 months to check for delayed response and recurrence. For the treated patients, the SALT score, which quantifies what percentage of scalp surface area is affected, served as the measure of disease severity. High-throughput TCRbeta sequencing was used to examine T cell clonal expansion in alopecia areata in both the C3H/HeJ mouse model and human patients. On the human side, TCRbeta sequencing was run on scalp tissue and on sorted CD4+ and CD8+ peripheral blood T cells from healthy controls and from alopecia areata patients with either patchy or totalis/universalis disease. Biopsies were taken from tofacitinib-treated patients at baseline and again at 4 and 24 weeks into treatment, and several of those patients also had a later scalp biopsy. Clonality in the scalp was compared among normal scalp (n=4), patchy alopecia areata scalp (n=8), and alopecia totalis/universalis scalp (n=8). RNA came from the PAXgene miRNA kit for fixed scalp, the miRNeasy kit for PBMCs, and the RNeasy kit for mouse skin. TCRbeta CDR3 regions were amplified by immunoSEQ multiplex PCR using 35 Vbeta forward and 13 Jbeta reverse primers.

The library was obtained by the immunoSEQ multiplex PCR assay. For TCR sequencing, RNA was extracted from every sample and reverse transcribed into cDNA to serve as template. First-strand cDNA was synthesized using SuperScript III with a 2:1 mix of oligo-dT and random hexamers. A synthetic immune receptor repertoire was used to measure amplification bias, and any remaining bias was corrected computationally. Concerning the study's data processing: Raw reads were preprocessed for error removal, and CDR3 was defined according to IMGT conventions as running from the conserved cysteine to phenylalanine. Clonality was calculated as 1 minus Shannon entropy normalized by log2 of the number of productive unique TCRs. Whether scalp clones were CD4 or CD8 was inferred by matching scalp TCRbeta sequences against CD4 and CD8 repertoires sorted from blood. Entries here come from immuneACCESS through TCRdb and include only in-frame sequences with V and J called. Some clones fail to appear in such tables; in the studies checked, an unresolved V gene covers under half of the shortfall, and the cause of the remainder is unknown. V and J calls plus clone size are reproduced from that table; the DNA served to infer D and trimming. The sample contains 100,000 to 140,000 clones, 84% of them found a single time. The ten largest clones represent 20% to 25% of the sample.

In regard to this clone: Its specific antigen is unknown. Base-call qualities are not available, and no considerably larger clone is one nucleotide away.

Broader findings and caveats from the paper: Tofacitinib significantly decreased scalp clonality and the number of expanded CD8+ clones among the top 100 scalp clones. Many expanded lesional clones were found to persist in scalp and blood during tofacitinib treatment, and relapse after treatment cessation may be partly explained by this persistence. Shared TCR sequences between patients were less evident than in mice, which may be partly attributable to HLA diversity in the patient population. Lesional scalp, especially in alopecia totalis/universalis, showed higher clonality and more expanded CD8+ clones than normal scalp, suggesting antigenic drive. The treated cohort was small, with a single nonresponder, so links between baseline CD8+ expansion and response need larger studies. Scalp TCR repertoire analysis is complicated because resident alphabeta T cells in normal human skin are also sequenced, whereas mouse skin is dominated by gammadelta T cells.

The germline V gene (reference sequence) gives CDR1 as MNHEY and CDR2 as SMNVEV. The CDR3 runs 14 amino acids, cysteine and phenylalanine included. Just CDR3 DNA is preserved here, 42 bases in frame from base 1. V loses 5 bases, J loses 7 bases, and the germline ends lie 18 bases apart. The sample's time point label is to be understood as: 24 weeks on oral tofacitinib. The sample's treatment or condition label, in plain terms: oral pan-JAK inhibitor, 5-10 mg twice daily. Lesional scalp punch biopsies and peripheral blood were collected from alopecia areata patients. After PBMCs were isolated by density centrifugation and stained for CD3, CD4 and CD8, a FACSAria was used to sort CD4+ and CD8+ T cells.

The sequenced sample was CD8+ T cells sorted from blood, obtained at week 24, from a patient treated with tofacitinib. The clonotype was recovered from a human donor with alopecia areata. The chain is made from TRBV27 and TRBJ2-7; the D segment cannot be called with confidence. The DNA is TGTGCCAGCAGTCCGACCTCGACGACACATGAGCAGTACTTC. This translates into CASSPTSTTHEQYF.